This TCR beta chain was sequenced during a study of blood T cell repertoires in COVID-19. The wider study: The United States, Italy and Spain supplied acute and convalescent COVID-19 samples.

Produced via immunoSEQ multiplex PCR; TCRdb's table is partial and in-frame only. The table shows fewer than 350,000 clones, with approximately 81% occurring only once. CDR1 and CDR2 (germline): SGHTA, FQGNSA. The CDR3 covers 17 residues. With V trimmed by 3 bases and J by 1 base, 9 bases remained unmatched. The J gene is TRBJ2-3, the V gene TRBV7-2, with 8 bases fitting TRBD2. This sequence originates from a woman under 40 who had been exposed to COVID-19. Specimen: PBMCs or T cells enriched from blood (not recorded which). The CDR3 nucleotides read TGTGCCAGCAGCTTCTCACCTAGCGGGTTCCGCACAGATACGCAGTATTTT. The encoded protein is CASSFSPSGFRTDTQYF.